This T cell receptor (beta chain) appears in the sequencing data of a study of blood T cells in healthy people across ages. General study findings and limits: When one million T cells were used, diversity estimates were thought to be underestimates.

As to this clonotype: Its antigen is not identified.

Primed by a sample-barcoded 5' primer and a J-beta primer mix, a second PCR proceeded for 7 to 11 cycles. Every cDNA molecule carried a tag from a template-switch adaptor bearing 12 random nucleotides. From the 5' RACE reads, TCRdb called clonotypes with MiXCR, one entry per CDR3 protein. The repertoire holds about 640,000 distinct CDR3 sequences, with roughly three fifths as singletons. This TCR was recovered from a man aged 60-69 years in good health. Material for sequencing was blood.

Here the CDR3 DNA reads TGCAGCGTATTTAGCGGGAATAGAATGGAGACCCAGTACTTC. Translated: CSVFSGNRMETQYF. V and J are TRBV29-1 and TRBJ2-5, with TRBD2 matching 8 bases. This CDR3 has 14 residues. CDR1 is SQVTM, CDR2 ANQGSEA, per germline. V was clipped by 6 bases and J by 5 bases; unmatched bases: 11.